This TCR beta chain was identified in a study of long-term antiretroviral therapy in people with HIV. With survey level as its setting, the immunoSEQ assay was v3.0. Profiling relied on immunoSEQ multiplex PCR, and the TCRdb table lists in-frame clones only, not all of them. In the table there are 25,000 to 35,000 clones, around 97% of which are singletons. Trimming cost V 7 bases and J 0 bases, with 15 bases left between them. Germline V gives CDR1 SNHLY, CDR2 FYNNEI. This CDR3 is built from 15 residues. The specimen comprised unsorted PBMCs, sampled 6.9 years after starting antiretroviral therapy. The genes are TRBV2 and TRBJ1-1, with D hard to call. The sequence was obtained from a man younger than 45 with HIV. CDR3 sequence: CASTYRSGLNTEAFF. DNA for the CDR3: TGTGCCAGCACCTATAGGTCCGGGCTGAACACTGAAGCTTTCTTT.